This T cell receptor beta chain was sequenced for a study of T cell responses to AZD1222 COVID-19 vaccine. Across the study: Whether given at about 4 or about 12 weeks, second doses were pooled.

The data were produced by immunoSEQ multiplex PCR, yet TCRdb's version contains in-frame clones alone and is incomplete. This table has approximately 140,000 clones, 94% appearing once. V lost 4 bases and J lost 3, with 13 bases in between. The CDR3 contains 15 residues. CDR1 and CDR2 (germline): SEHNR, FQNEAQ (reference sequence). A word on this clone: Its antigen is undetermined.

Findings and limits, study-wide: Spike-specific TCR breadth rose after two AZD1222 doses, and depth rose as well.

The V call is TRBV7-9, the J call TRBJ1-5; D is perhaps TRBD1 (5 bases). Sample: peripheral blood, taken on day 0 of AZD1222 vaccination. The sequence derives from an adult in good health. Written as DNA, the CDR3 is TGTGCCAGCAGCTGGAGACAGCGGTTCAATCAGCCCCAGCATTTT. This codes for CASSWRQRFNQPQHF.